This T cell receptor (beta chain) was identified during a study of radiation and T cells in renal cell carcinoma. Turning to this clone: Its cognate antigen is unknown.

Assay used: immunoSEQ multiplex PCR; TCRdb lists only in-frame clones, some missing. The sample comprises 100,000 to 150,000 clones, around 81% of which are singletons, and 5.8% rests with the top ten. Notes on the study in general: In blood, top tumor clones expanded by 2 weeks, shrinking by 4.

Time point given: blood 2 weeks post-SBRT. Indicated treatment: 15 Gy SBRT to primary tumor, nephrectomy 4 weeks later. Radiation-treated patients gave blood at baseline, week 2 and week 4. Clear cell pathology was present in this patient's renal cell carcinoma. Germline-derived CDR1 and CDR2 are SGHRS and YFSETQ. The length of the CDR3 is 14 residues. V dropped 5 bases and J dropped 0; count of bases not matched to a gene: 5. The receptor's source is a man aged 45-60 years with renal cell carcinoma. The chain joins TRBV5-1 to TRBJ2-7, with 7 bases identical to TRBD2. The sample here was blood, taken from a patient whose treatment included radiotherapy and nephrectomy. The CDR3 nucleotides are TGCGCCAGCAGTTATGGCGGGAGCTCCTACGAGCAGTACTTC. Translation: CASSYGGSSYEQYF.